The 4 T cell receptor beta chains reported below all come from one sample, sequenced in a study of PD-1 blockade in classical Hodgkin lymphoma. As for time point: cycle 4 day 1 (C4D1), after more than five weeks of nivolumab. After autologous stem cell transplantation all patients relapsed, and prior brentuximab vedotin exposure differed between cohorts. Negative selection with magnets was how CD8+ T cells were isolated from the thawed PBMCs. Data came from immunoSEQ multiplex PCR; TCRdb stores just in-frame clones and leaves some out. Of approximately 6,400 clones listed, under 85% are singletons. This specimen was CD8+ T cells from blood, taken before the fourth cycle of nivolumab. The source of these receptors is a human donor with classical Hodgkin lymphoma.

The gene calls are TRBV10-2 and TRBJ2-7, with 7 nucleotides matching TRBD2. The CDR3 has 12 amino acids. CDR1 WSHSY and CDR2 SAAADI come from the germline V gene. J gave up 2 bases and V 9 bases, and 4 bases lay outside the gene matches. The CDR3 region has the DNA TGCGCCAGTGCTAGCGGCCCCTACGAGCAGTACTTC. Protein: CASASGPYEQYF.

This clone was seen more than once but under ten times. The chain has TRBV4-3 and TRBJ1-2; D is unresolved. V was cut by 0 bases and J by 8 bases, with 7 bases left in between. The CDR3 has 12 residues. CDR1 is LGHNA and CDR2 is YSLEER in the germline V gene. CDR3 DNA sequence: TGCGCCAGCAGCCAAGATCAGGTCGGCTACACCTTC. It encodes CASSQDQVGYTF.

This rearrangement joins TRBV27 to TRBJ1-1, with D hard to call. V lost 6 bases and J lost 1, with 3 bases in between. The CDR3 totals 11 residues. Germline-derived CDR1 and CDR2 are MNHEY and SMNVEV (reference sequence). The CDR3: CASRQNTEAFF. The CDR3 coding sequence is TGTGCCAGCAGGCAGAACACTGAAGCTTTCTTT.

This chain connects TRBV29-1 to TRBJ2-1, with 10 bases lining up with TRBD1. This CDR3 spans 16 amino acids. With V trimmed by 4 bases and J by 0 bases, 6 bases remained unmatched. Germline CDR1 is SQVTM and CDR2 is ANQGSEA. CDR3 residues: CSVVGGQGSSYNEQFF. The CDR3, as DNA: TGCAGCGTTGTGGGGGGACAGGGGAGCTCCTACAATGAGCAGTTCTTC.